The T cell receptor beta chain under discussion was sequenced for a study of cytomegalovirus exposure and HLA in healthy donors. This CDR3 contains 13 residues. The germline CDR1 and CDR2 sequences are SGHDT and YYEEEE. V shed 4 bases, J shed 8 bases, and the junction held 7 bases outside the gene matches. Both 60 Vbeta primers and 13 Jbeta primers went into the PCR. Clones were read by immunoSEQ multiplex PCR, and TCRdb kept only the in-frame ones, dropping some. The repertoire holds tens of thousands of clones, with 65% to 80% as singletons. Sample: PBMCs. The receptor comes from a man in his forties or fifties in good health and CMV-seropositive. This chain links TRBV5-6 with TRBJ1-2, with 8 positions matching TRBD1. The CDR3 reads CASSHDRGDGYTF. The CDR3 DNA sequence: TGTGCCAGCAGCCATGACAGGGGAGACGGCTACACCTTC.